Below, one T cell receptor beta chain is given with its context. Libraries were prepared by immunoSEQ multiplex PCR; TCRdb keeps only in-frame clonotypes and omits some of them. This table holds 55,000 to 65,000 clones, roughly 93% found once. Germline V gives CDR1 MDHEN, CDR2 SYDVKM. J lost 1 base, V lost 2 bases, and 16 bases had no gene match. The CDR3 spans 19 residues. The data originate from a study of T cell changes during pregnancy in multiple sclerosis. The material was CD8+ T cells from peripheral blood mononuclear cells, obtained in the third trimester of pregnancy. The chain joins TRBV28 to TRBJ1-2, with 7 bases aligning to TRBD1. The TCR originated in a female donor with multiple sclerosis, enrolled in a pregnancy study. The CDR3 loop is CASSLMPRTGTPLNYGYTF. CDR3 DNA sequence: TGTGCCAGCAGTTTAATGCCCCGGACAGGTACCCCACTTAACTATGGCTACACCTTC.